This T cell receptor (beta chain) originates from a study of T cells in Graves' hyperthyroidism and ophthalmopathy. RNA transcripts yielded amplified TCR beta CDR3 regions. In the first-round RT-PCR of the TCR CDR3, the HTBI primer set was used. TCRdb recomputed calls from the multiplex PCR reads with MiXCR, one row per CDR3 protein. The data show under 250,000 distinct CDR3 sequences, over 20% seen once. This clonotype was detected ten times or more. Germline V CDR1 and CDR2: SEHNR, FQNEAQ (reference sequence). There are 14 residues in the CDR3. V was cut by 4 bases and J by 1 base, with 10 bases left in between. A roughly 9.3 ml volume of fresh peripheral blood provided the PBMCs.

The genes are TRBV7-9 and TRBJ1-1, with D perhaps matching TRBD1 (6 bases). The receptor was isolated from a woman aged 40-49 years with Graves' ophthalmopathy. The sample consisted of blood. The CDR3 spells CASSSYRENTEAFF. CDR3 sequence (DNA): TGTGCCAGCAGCTCGTACAGGGAGAACACTGAAGCTTTCTTT.